Below, 25 T cell receptor beta chains from the same sample are listed, as sequenced in a study of blood T cells in healthy people across ages. A second PCR of roughly 7 to 11 cycles used a sample-barcoded 5' primer and a J-beta primer mix. In TCRdb, the 5' RACE reads were re-called with MiXCR into one record per CDR3 protein. This sample has some 760,000 distinct CDR3 sequences, with just under 25% found just once. These same data were also listed under a study on T cells of mothers and their children.

The sequenced material came from blood. Receptors originate from a boy between 10 and 17 years old in good health.

The chain combines TRBV10-3 with TRBJ2-7, with 7 bases lining up with TRBD2. CDR3 size: 14 residues. With 5 bases clipped from V and 2 bases from J, the junction kept 6 bases outside the gene matches. Germline CDR1 is ENHRY and CDR2 is SYGVKD. CDR3 region: CAISTGLGPYEQYF. As DNA, the CDR3 is TGTGCCATCAGTACTGGACTAGGGCCCTACGAGCAGTACTTC.

The table lists this clonotype with a few counts. This chain connects TRBV4-1 to TRBJ2-7; TRBD1 matches 8 bases. Unmatched junction bases numbered 6, after V lost 4 bases and J lost 4 bases. Germline lookup yields CDR1 MGHRA and CDR2 YSYEKL. CDR3 length: 14 amino acids. DNA for the CDR3: TGCGCCAGCAGCCTGTGGACAGGGAAGTACGAGCAGTACTTC. As protein: CASSLWTGKYEQYF.

This clonotype was picked up a small number of times. This rearrangement joins TRBV9 to TRBJ1-1; 8 nucleotides agree with TRBD1. Germline values: CDR1 SGDLS, CDR2 YYNGEE. With V trimmed by 2 bases and J by 7 bases, 7 bases remained unmatched. The CDR3 contains 14 residues. CDR3 bases: TGTGCCAGCAGCGTTACAGGGGGAGGAGATGAAGCTTTCTTT. This codes for CASSVTGGGDEAFF.

This clonotype was observed a few times. The genes are TRBV4-2 and TRBJ2-7; 9 nucleotides agree with TRBD2. In germline, CDR1 is LGHNA, CDR2 YNFKEQ. The CDR3 has 16 residues. The junction had 12 bases not matched to a gene; V was cut back by 3 bases and J by 6 bases. CDR3 DNA: TGTGCCAGCAGCCACCCAAAGGCGGGAGGGCCGGTCGAGCAGTACTTC. Its translation: CASSHPKAGGPVEQYF.

CDR3 residues: CASSLAVGGETQYF. As DNA, the CDR3 is TGTGCCAGCAGCTTAGCTGTCGGGGGGGAGACCCAGTACTTC. The V call is TRBV7-9, the J call TRBJ2-5, with TRBD2 matching 7 bases. The CDR3 has 14 amino acids. Germline V CDR1 and CDR2: SEHNR, FQNEAQ (reference sequence). V was clipped by 0 bases and J by 5 bases; unmatched bases: 3.

V gene TRBV4-2 combines with J gene TRBJ2-5; D remains unclear. The V gene's germline CDR1 is LGHNA and CDR2 YNFKEQ. Trimming stripped 1 base from V and 1 base from J, with 7 bases between. This CDR3 is 14 amino acids long. The CDR3 spells CASSQGSGQETQYF. The CDR3 bases are TGTGCCAGCAGCCAAGGTTCCGGCCAAGAGACCCAGTACTTC.

The rearrangement links TRBV19 to TRBJ2-5; D unclear. The closer fit of TRBJ2-7 to the DNA end suggests the J call may be wrong. From germline, CDR1 is LNHDA and CDR2 SQIVND (reference sequence). CDR3 length: 15 amino acids. The CDR3 DNA sequence: TGTGCCAGTAGCCGCCACGGAACAGATACCTACGAGCAGTACTTC. The encoded protein is CASSRHGTDTYEQYF.

The genes are TRBV6-1 and TRBJ2-5; 9 nucleotides line up with TRBD1. The assigned J gene may be wrong: the sequence end matches TRBJ2-7 better. CDR1 and CDR2 (germline): MNHNS, SASEGT. The CDR3 length is 16 residues. The CDR3 is CASSERWTGVSYEQYF. CDR3 bases: TGTGCCAGCAGTGAAAGGTGGACAGGGGTTTCGTACGAGCAGTACTTC.

The chain recombines TRBV7-9 with TRBJ2-3, with D maybe TRBD2 (6 bases). The CDR3 is 14 amino acids. With 5 bases removed from V and 6 bases from J, the gap between germline ends came to 15 bases. Germline V gene lookup returns CDR1 SEHNR and CDR2 FQNEAQ (reference sequence). For the CDR3, the DNA is TGTGCCAGCAGCCCAAGGTGGGGGGACGATACGCAGTATTTT. It yields the protein CASSPRWGDDTQYF.

This clonotype was picked up a small number of times. This rearrangement joins TRBV29-1 to TRBJ2-7, with D tentatively TRBD1 or TRBD2 (5 bases each). The germline CDR1 and CDR2 sequences are SQVTM and ANQGSEA. This CDR3 has 14 residues. V was clipped by 6 bases and J by 3 bases, with 18 bases between them. The CDR3 DNA reads as TGCAGCGTAGTATTCCGGGACCGATACTACGAGCAGTACTTC. This sequence encodes CSVVFRDRYYEQYF.

This clonotype turned up a few times. The rearrangement joins TRBV20-1 to TRBJ2-2, with D uncertain. This CDR3 spans 12 amino acids. The V end was cut by 6 bases, the J end by 5 bases, with 10 bases between. Germline V CDR1 and CDR2: DFQATT, SNEGSKA (reference sequence). The CDR3 DNA is TGCAGTGCCCCCGACTGGACCGGGGAGCTGTTTTTT. This gives the protein CSAPDWTGELFF.

V gene TRBV9 combines with J gene TRBJ2-1; 13 nucleotides line up with TRBD2. The CDR3 is 18 amino acids. The junction had 7 bases not matched to a gene; V was cut back by 4 bases and J by 0 bases. The germline gives CDR1 SGDLS, CDR2 YYNGEE. The CDR3 sequence: CASSLGTSGIASYNEQFF. The CDR3 nucleotides are TGTGCCAGCAGCCTTGGGACTAGCGGGATTGCCTCCTACAATGAGCAGTTCTTC.

The gene calls are TRBV3-1 and TRBJ2-1; D call uncertain. The DNA matches TRBJ2-7 better at its end, which makes the J call doubtful. Germline CDR1 LGHDT, CDR2 YNNKEL (reference sequence). This CDR3 spans 13 amino acids. CDR3 sequence: CASSQGTRSEQYF. In nucleotides, the CDR3 is TGTGCCAGCAGCCAAGGCACGAGGAGCGAGCAGTACTTC.

This clonotype was counted a few times. CDR3 protein: CASSGGYRGETQYF. CDR3 in DNA: TGTGCCAGCTCAGGAGGGTACAGAGGGGAGACCCAGTACTTC. The chain joins TRBV2 to TRBJ2-5, with D perhaps TRBD2 (6 bases). Trimming removed 8 bases from V and 5 bases from J, with 18 bases in between. The CDR3 has 14 amino acids. Germline CDR1 reads SNHLY; CDR2 reads FYNNEI.

This chain uses TRBV10-3 with TRBJ1-2; 11 bases match TRBD1. The CDR3 contains 14 residues. V was pared by 6 bases and J by 8 bases, with 8 bases of the junction left unmatched. CDR1 and CDR2 from the germline V gene are ENHRY and SYGVKD. DNA for the CDR3: TGTGCCATCAGAGGACAGGGGGCCTTATCCGGCTACACCTTC. Translation gives CAIRGQGALSGYTF.

The table lists this clonotype with a few counts. This chain links TRBV20-1 with TRBJ1-6, with D maybe TRBD1 (5 bases). This CDR3 is built from 11 residues. The V gene lost 3 bases and the J gene lost 14 bases, with 11 bases spanning the gap. Germline CDR1 reads DFQATT; CDR2 reads SNEGSKA (reference sequence). CDR3 bases: TGCAGTGCTAGTGACAGTTTCACCCTCCACTTT. It yields the protein CSASDSFTLHF.

The chain uses TRBV7-8 and TRBJ2-1, with a tentative D call TRBD1 (6 bases). TRBJ2-5 matches the DNA end more closely, so the J call is doubtful. Germline V gene lookup returns CDR1 SGHVS and CDR2 FQNEAQ. This CDR3 is 14 amino acids long. The CDR3 protein is CASSVGWTEETQYF. In DNA, the CDR3 is TGTGCCAGCAGCGTCGGCTGGACAGAAGAGACCCAGTACTTC.

The V gene is TRBV4-3, the J gene TRBJ2-7; 12 bases align to TRBD1. Trimming removed 3 bases from V and 4 bases from J; junction bases left unmatched: 7. The V gene's germline CDR1 is LGHNA and CDR2 YSLEER. The CDR3 contains 16 residues. The DNA of the CDR3 is TGCGCCAGCAGCCACCATCCGGGACAGGGGGCTTACGAGCAGTACTTC. This codes for CASSHHPGQGAYEQYF.

The rearrangement joins TRBV29-1 to TRBJ2-7; possible D gene TRBD1, 5 bases. Trimming pared 3 bases from V and 5 bases from J, leaving 14 bases between. The germline CDR1 and CDR2 sequences are SQVTM and ANQGSEA. The CDR3 covers 13 residues. Written as DNA, the CDR3 is TGCAGCGTTGAGGGCGTGGGGCTGGACGAGCAGTACTTC. Translation: CSVEGVGLDEQYF.

CDR3 protein: CASSPWDLGNEQFF. DNA for the CDR3: TGTGCCAGCAGCCCATGGGACTTAGGAAATGAGCAGTTCTTC. The gene calls are TRBV3-1 and TRBJ2-5; a possible D gene is TRBD2 (6 bases). The DNA end lines up better with TRBJ2-1; the J call may be wrong. This CDR3 has 14 amino acids. CDR1 LGHDT and CDR2 YNNKEL come from the germline V gene (reference sequence).

The rearrangement joins TRBV2 to TRBJ2-5; D not resolved. The J call is in doubt because the DNA end fits TRBJ2-1 better. From germline, CDR1 is SNHLY and CDR2 FYNNEI. This CDR3 is built from 11 residues. As DNA, the CDR3 is TGTGCCAGCAGTGTGAGTCATGAGCAGTTCTTC. Its translation: CASSVSHEQFF.

The CDR3 nucleotides are TGTGCCAGCAGCCAACCGTCTTTGAGCGGGAGCTGGAACGAGCAGTACTTC. Amino acids: CASSQPSLSGSWNEQYF. The chain has TRBV14 and TRBJ2-7; the match to TRBD2 covers 8 bases. The germline gives CDR1 SGHDN, CDR2 FVKESK. J was trimmed by 5 bases and V by 2 bases; bases with no gene match: 14. CDR3 length: 17 residues.

There are a few counts of this clonotype. CDR3 coding DNA: TGCAGCGTGTGGGACAGGGCCTCTGGAAACACCATATATTTT. Amino acid sequence: CSVWDRASGNTIYF. The gene calls are TRBV29-1 and TRBJ1-3, with 9 nucleotides matching TRBD1. CDR3 length: 14 residues. The V gene's germline CDR1 is SQVTM and CDR2 ANQGSEA. V gave up 6 bases and J gave up 0 bases; unmatched junction bases: 3.

This clonotype was found a few times. The chain has TRBV5-1 and TRBJ2-5; 7 bases are shared with TRBD1. V was clipped by 0 bases and J by 5 bases; unmatched bases: 7. The CDR3 consists of 15 residues. CDR1 is SGHRS, CDR2 YFSETQ, per germline. CDR3 region: CASSLAGTETETQYF. CDR3 bases: TGCGCCAGCAGCTTGGCTGGGACAGAGACGGAGACCCAGTACTTC.

The rearrangement joins TRBV4-3 to TRBJ2-1; 10 nucleotides align to TRBD2. The V gene end was trimmed by 1 base and the J gene end by 0 bases; junction bases not matched to a gene: 6. Germline assignment: CDR1 LGHNA and CDR2 YSLEER. This CDR3 contains 18 residues. CDR3 sequence (DNA): TGCGCCAGCAGCCAAGCATCTAGCGGGGGAGACTCCTACAATGAGCAGTTCTTC. This codes for CASSQASSGGDSYNEQFF.